Listed below are T cell receptor beta chains from one sample, sequenced in a study of Ad26.COV2.S vaccination and SARS-CoV-2 variants. Produced via immunoSEQ multiplex PCR; TCRdb's table is partial and in-frame only. The sample has over 110,000 clones, around 86% seen once. Sequencing used peripheral blood, obtained after recovery from COVID-19. These TCRs come from a human donor who had recovered from COVID-19. Each CDR3 is given with its conserved first and last residue. The D gene is left open where the match is weak. Expanded clones get a size class; other rows say once, few or many, or leave the size out.

>TRBJ1-2|NA|NA|TRBV19
CAIQGNYGYTF
TGTGCCATCCAGGGTAACTATGGCTACACCTTC
>TRBJ1-1|NA|TRBD1|TRBV2
CASRRTGLNTEAFF
TGTGCCAGCAGGAGGACAGGGCTGAACACTGAAGCTTTCTTT
>TRBJ1-1|NA|NA|TRBV6-5
CASSFQGLNTEAFF
TGTGCCAGCAGTTTTCAAGGACTGAACACTGAAGCTTTCTTT
>TRBJ1-1|NA|NA|TRBV5-1
CASSYFRRTEAFF
TGCGCCAGCAGCTACTTCCGAAGGACTGAAGCTTTCTTT
>TRBJ1-1|once|TRBD1|TRBV28
CASSMDRGGTEAFF
TGTGCCAGCAGCATGGACAGGGGAGGAACTGAAGCTTTCTTT
>TRBJ1-4|NA|NA|TRBV6-1
CASSEGFGGINEKLFF
TGTGCCAGCAGTGAAGGATTCGGGGGAATAAATGAAAAACTGTTTTTT
>TRBJ2-7|NA|NA|TRBV19
CASRDRGEQYF
TGTGCCAGTAGGGACAGAGGCGAGCAGTACTTC
>TRBJ1-2|NA|NA|TRBV7-9
CASSLPTWQYYGYTF
TGTGCCAGCAGCTTGCCCACGTGGCAGTACTATGGCTACACCTTC
>TRBJ1-2|NA|NA|TRBV28
CASSPAGNYGYTF
TGTGCCAGCAGTCCCGCGGGGAACTATGGCTACACCTTC
>TRBJ2-2|NA|NA|TRBV4-3
CASSQDGRAGELFF
TGCGCCAGCAGCCAAGATGGCAGGGCCGGGGAGCTGTTTTTT